This T cell receptor (beta chain) was recovered during a study of technical replicates of blood from a handful of donors. Assay: immunoSEQ multiplex PCR; the TCRdb copy retains only in-frame clones and omits some. The sample contains some 77,000 clones, around nine tenths of which appear only once. The CDR3 length is 15 residues. The germline CDR1 and CDR2 sequences are KGHSH and LQKENI. V was pared by 2 bases and J by 0 bases, with 10 bases between. The chain couples TRBV18 to TRBJ2-5, with a possible D match to TRBD1 (5 bases). The receptor comes from a human donor in good health. Sample: T cells isolated from PBMCs. The CDR3 sequence: CASSPSTAYQETQYF. The CDR3 coding sequence is TGTGCCAGCTCACCATCGACAGCTTACCAAGAGACCCAGTACTTC.